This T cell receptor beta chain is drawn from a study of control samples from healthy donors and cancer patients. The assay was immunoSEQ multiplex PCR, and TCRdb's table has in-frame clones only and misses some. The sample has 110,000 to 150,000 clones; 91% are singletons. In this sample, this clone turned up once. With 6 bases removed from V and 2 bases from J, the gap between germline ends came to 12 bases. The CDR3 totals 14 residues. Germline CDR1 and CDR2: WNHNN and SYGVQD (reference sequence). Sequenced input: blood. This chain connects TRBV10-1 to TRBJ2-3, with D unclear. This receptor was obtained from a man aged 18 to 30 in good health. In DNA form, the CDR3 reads TGCGCCAGCAGCCCTCGGACGTACACAGATACGCAGTATTTT. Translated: CASSPRTYTDTQYF.